This TCR beta chain was sequenced during a study of blood T cell repertoires in COVID-19. Turning to the study itself: Researchers got acute and convalescent COVID-19 samples from the United States, Italy and Spain. T cells, B-cell-depleted T cells, or PBMCs supplied cDNA or gDNA.

V was shortened by 3 bases and J by 2 bases, with 13 bases between the two germline ends. The CDR3 spans 15 residues. Germline CDR1 reads MDHEN; CDR2 reads SYDVKM. Sequencing used immunoSEQ multiplex PCR; TCRdb keeps in-frame clones, though not all of them. The repertoire holds roughly 700,000 clones, with about 87% as singletons. The chain employs TRBV28 and TRBJ1-2, with D tentatively TRBD1 (6 bases). This TCR was sampled from a woman between 18 and 29 years old with acute or convalescent COVID-19. Sequenced: peripheral blood. The DNA for the CDR3 is TGTGCCAGCAGTTTCTCGGGGGGCGCCAACTATGGCTACACCTTC. Translated: CASSFSGGANYGYTF.